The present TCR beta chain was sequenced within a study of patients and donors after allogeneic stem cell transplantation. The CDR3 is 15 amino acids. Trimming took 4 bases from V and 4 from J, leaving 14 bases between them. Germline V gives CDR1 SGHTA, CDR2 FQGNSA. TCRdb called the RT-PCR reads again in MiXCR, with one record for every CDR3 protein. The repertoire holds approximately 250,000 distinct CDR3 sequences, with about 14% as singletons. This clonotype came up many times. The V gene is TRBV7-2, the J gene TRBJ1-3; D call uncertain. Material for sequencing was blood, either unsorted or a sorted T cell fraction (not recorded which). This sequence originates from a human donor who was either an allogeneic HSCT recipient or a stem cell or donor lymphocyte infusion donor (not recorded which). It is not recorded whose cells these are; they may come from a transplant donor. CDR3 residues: CASSSGLLGGNTIYF. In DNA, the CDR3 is TGTGCCAGCAGCTCCGGACTCCTGGGAGGAAACACCATATATTTT.